The 22 T cell receptor beta chains below all came from one sample that was sequenced in a study of blood T cell repertoires in COVID-19. Here immunoSEQ multiplex PCR was the method, and the copy in TCRdb shows in-frame clones only, minus some. The sample has tens of thousands of clones; 80% to 85% are singletons. Sequencing was carried out using peripheral blood. Source of these receptors: a human donor in a cohort sampled during active COVID-19.

The V call is TRBV12-3 or TRBV12-4, the J call TRBJ1-1, with a weak D call TRBD1 (6 bases). The length of the CDR3 is 13 residues. V was cut by 5 bases and J by 3 bases, with 10 bases left in between. Written as DNA, the CDR3 is TGTGCCAGCAGTCGAGGGGGTGACACTGAAGCTTTCTTT. This codes for CASSRGGDTEAFF.

CDR3 sequence: CASSFSGLAGINEQFF. The CDR3 nucleotides are TGCGCCAGCAGCTTTAGCGGACTAGCGGGAATAAATGAGCAGTTCTTC. The chain joins TRBV5-1 to TRBJ2-1, with 12 bases identical to TRBD2. Germline assignment: CDR1 SGHRS and CDR2 YFSETQ. J was trimmed by 7 bases and V by 2 bases; bases with no gene match: 7. The CDR3 has 16 residues.

This clone was seen a few times. The chain links TRBV30 to TRBJ1-4, with 11 bases lining up with TRBD1. V gave up 5 bases and J gave up 6 bases; unmatched junction bases: 5. Per germline, CDR1 GTSNPN and CDR2 SVGIG (reference sequence). The CDR3 spans 14 residues. CDR3: CAWDPGQGDEKLFF. Here the CDR3 DNA reads TGTGCCTGGGACCCGGGACAGGGGGATGAAAAACTGTTTTTT.

CDR3 coding DNA: TGCGCCAGCAGTCTTACAGAGAACTATGGCTACACCTTC. This codes for CASSLTENYGYTF. The chain links TRBV4-1 to TRBJ1-2; D unresolved. The CDR3 spans 13 residues. From germline, CDR1 is MGHRA and CDR2 YSYEKL. Trimming took 6 bases from V and 2 from J, leaving 10 bases between them.

This clone was observed a single time. CDR3 amino acids: CASSLAGVSSYNEQFF. CDR3 nucleotides: TGCGCCAGCAGCTTGGCAGGGGTCAGCTCCTACAATGAGCAGTTCTTC. The gene calls are TRBV5-1 and TRBJ2-1, with D maybe TRBD1 (6 bases). The V gene's germline CDR1 is SGHRS and CDR2 YFSETQ. Between the trimmed V and J ends, which lost 0 bases and 0 bases, there was a span of 10 bases. This CDR3 has 16 amino acids.

J is TRBJ2-2 and V is TRBV27, with TRBD1 identical over 8 bases. CDR1 MNHEY and CDR2 SMNVEV come from the germline V gene (reference sequence). J was trimmed by 7 bases and V by 2 bases; bases with no gene match: 6. The CDR3 covers 15 residues. CDR3 residues: CASSLRTGLGGELFF. In DNA, the CDR3 is TGTGCCAGCAGTTTACGGACAGGGTTGGGCGGGGAGCTGTTTTTT.

J is TRBJ1-5 and V is TRBV10-2; 8 bases agree with TRBD1. CDR3 length equals 13 residues. J lost 7 bases, V lost 5 bases, and 4 bases had no gene match. Germline V gene data show CDR1 as WSHSY and CDR2 as SAAADI. The DNA of the CDR3 is TGCGCCAGCAGTTACGGACAGGGACAGCCCCAGCATTTT. It encodes CASSYGQGQPQHF.

V gene TRBV6-5 combines with J gene TRBJ1-2, with TRBD1 matching over 7 bases. This CDR3 region has 12 residues. With V trimmed by 7 bases and J by 7 bases, 6 bases remained unmatched. The germline gives CDR1 MNHEY, CDR2 SVGAGI. In DNA form, the CDR3 reads TGTGCCAGCACCCTACAGGGGAGTGGCTACACCTTC. Protein product: CASTLQGSGYTF.

The chain combines TRBV5-5 with TRBJ1-3; TRBD1 agrees at 8 bases. V was pared by 4 bases and J by 2 bases, with 5 bases of the junction left unmatched. This CDR3 has 15 residues. The germline gives CDR1 SGHKS, CDR2 YYEKEE (reference sequence). CDR3 bases: TGTGCCAGCAGCATATGGGACAGGCCTGGAAACACCATATATTTT. It codes for CASSIWDRPGNTIYF.

J is TRBJ1-3 and V is TRBV7-4; 8 nucleotides match TRBD1. J lost 4 bases, V lost 4 bases, and 12 bases had no gene match. There are 17 residues in the CDR3. From germline, CDR1 is SGHVT and CDR2 SQSDAQ. The CDR3 protein is CASSWDRRTSKGNTIYF. In nucleotides, the CDR3 is TGTGCCAGCAGCTGGGACAGGCGAACATCGAAAGGAAACACCATATATTTT.

The chain links TRBV12-3 or TRBV12-4 to TRBJ2-7, with a weak D call TRBD1 (6 bases). CDR3 length: 13 amino acids. V was clipped by 4 bases and J by 1 base, with 8 bases between them. The CDR3 here is CASSSQGSYEQYF. The CDR3 nucleotides read TGTGCCAGCAGTTCCCAGGGGTCCTACGAGCAGTACTTC.

V is TRBV4-1 and J is TRBJ1-5; TRBD1 aligns across 7 bases. Germline V gene sequence: CDR1 MGHRA, CDR2 YSYEKL. With 4 bases clipped from V and 3 bases from J, the junction kept 6 bases outside the gene matches. The CDR3 covers 15 residues. The CDR3 region has the DNA TGCGCCAGCAGCCCGAAGGGGACAGTCAATCAGCCCCAGCATTTT. Translating it yields CASSPKGTVNQPQHF.

The J gene is TRBJ1-2, the V gene TRBV4-1; D not certain. Germline lookup yields CDR1 MGHRA and CDR2 YSYEKL. This CDR3 has 14 residues. The V and J ends lost 2 bases and 8 bases respectively, with 15 bases between them. The CDR3 coding sequence is TGCGCCAGCAGCCAACTGGACGGGAGCTACGGCTACACCTTC. It yields the protein CASSQLDGSYGYTF.

The V and J genes are TRBV4-1 and TRBJ2-2; TRBD1 matches at 10 bases. The ends lost 0 bases at V and 4 bases at J; junction bases unmatched: 2. The CDR3 is made up of 16 amino acids. Germline CDR1 MGHRA, CDR2 YSYEKL. CDR3 protein: CASSQEGQGFTGELFF. CDR3 nucleotide sequence: TGCGCCAGCAGCCAAGAGGGACAGGGGTTCACCGGGGAGCTGTTTTTT.

This chain links TRBV5-4 with TRBJ1-2; D call uncertain. Between the trimmed V and J ends, which lost 0 bases and 0 bases, there was a span of 6 bases. The CDR3 covers 14 residues. In germline, CDR1 is SGHNT, CDR2 YYREEE (reference sequence). This CDR3 is CASSLGAANYGYTF. CDR3 coding DNA: TGTGCCAGCAGCTTGGGGGCAGCTAACTATGGCTACACCTTC. Using reference TRBV5-4 and TRBJ1-2 for the parts outside the CDR3, the full variable domain is ETGVTQSPTHLIKTRGQQVTLRCSSQSGHNTVSWYQQALGQGPQFIFQYYREEENGRGNFPPRFSGLQFPNYSSELNVNALELDDSALYLCASSLGAANYGYTFGSGTRLTVV.

The rearrangement links TRBV7-9 to TRBJ2-7, with D unclear. V was shortened by 0 bases and J by 3 bases, with 6 bases between the two germline ends. The CDR3 is 13 residues long. Germline CDR1 reads SEHNR; CDR2 reads FQNEAQ (reference sequence). DNA of the CDR3: TGTGCCAGCAGCTTAGCCCACGGCTACGAGCAGTACTTC. Encoded protein: CASSLAHGYEQYF.

The V gene is TRBV5-5, the J gene TRBJ2-7; 8 nucleotides line up with TRBD1. This CDR3 has 15 amino acids. Germline CDR1 and CDR2: SGHKS and YYEKEE (reference sequence). V shed 4 bases, J shed 2 bases, and the junction held 8 bases outside the gene matches. The CDR3 region has the DNA TGTGCCAGCAGCGAGGGGCCGACAGGGGCCTACGAGCAGTACTTC. Translating it yields CASSEGPTGAYEQYF.

The chain links TRBV5-1 to TRBJ2-3, with TRBD1 as a possible D gene (5 bases). Germline loops: CDR1 SGHRS, CDR2 YFSETQ. The V gene lost 0 bases and the J gene lost 9 bases, with 11 bases spanning the gap. The CDR3 is 13 residues long. CDR3 coding DNA: TGCGCCAGCAGCTTGGGGGGCCGGAACACGCAGTATTTT. Translated: CASSLGGRNTQYF.

The chain couples TRBV7-6 to TRBJ2-2, with a tentative D call TRBD1 (7 bases). Germline CDR1 SGHVS, CDR2 FNYEAQ. The CDR3 contains 16 residues. V was pared by 1 base and J by 4 bases, with 13 bases between. CDR3 nucleotide sequence: TGTGCCAGCAGCTTAGGAGCAGGGGGAGGCACCGGGGAGCTGTTTTTT. Protein: CASSLGAGGGTGELFF.

The rearrangement uses TRBV5-4 and TRBJ2-3, with D maybe TRBD1 (8 bases). CDR3 length: 16 amino acids. The germline V gene has CDR1 SGHNT and CDR2 YYREEE (reference sequence). Trimming left V 4 bases short and J 4 bases short, with 19 bases between. The CDR3 here is CASSPSGTGGADTQYF. The DNA for the CDR3 is TGTGCCAGCAGCCCAAGTGGAACAGGGGGGGCAGATACGCAGTATTTT.

The gene calls are TRBV7-6 and TRBJ1-3, with a possible D match to TRBD1 (5 bases). CDR3 length equals 17 residues. CDR1 is SGHVS and CDR2 is FNYEAQ in the germline V gene. V lost 5 bases, J lost 0 bases, and 17 bases lay in between. The CDR3 region is CASSVSGRRDSGNTIYF. The CDR3 nucleotides read TGTGCCAGCAGCGTTTCAGGGCGGAGGGACTCTGGAAACACCATATATTTT. The full variable domain, its missing parts supplied by reference TRBV7-6 and TRBJ1-3, is GAGVSQSPRYKVTKRGQDVALRCDPISGHVSLYWYRQALGQGPEFLTYFNYEAQQDKSGLPNDRFSAERPEGSISTLTIQRTEQRDSAMYRCASSVSGRRDSGNTIYFGEGSWLTVV.

This chain connects TRBV4-2 to TRBJ1-2; D perhaps matches TRBD1 (6 bases). The CDR3 has 15 amino acids. V was trimmed by 1 base and J by 5 bases, leaving 14 bases between them. The germline gives CDR1 LGHNA, CDR2 YNFKEQ. The chain's CDR3 is CASSQVRGARYGYTF. The CDR3 DNA reads as TGTGCCAGCAGCCAAGTCCGGGGGGCCCGTTATGGCTACACCTTC.